This T cell receptor beta chain came from a study of T-cell memory formation after mild COVID-19. On the study more broadly: Clusters were largely donor specific.

The ends were cut back, 4 bases at V and 4 bases at J, with 14 bases in the middle. Germline V gene sequence: CDR1 SGHNT, CDR2 YYREEE (reference sequence). This CDR3 is built from 14 residues. This clonotype occurred a few times. Constant-segment primers were used for 5'RACE, and the resulting TCR alpha and TCR beta cDNA libraries carried sample barcodes and UMIs. TCRdb re-called the 5' RACE reads with MiXCR, one entry per CDR3 protein. Of about 440,000 distinct CDR3 sequences listed, 20% were seen once; the top ten hold 7.5% to 9.5%. This sequence joins TRBV5-4 and TRBJ1-2; no reliable D call. This clonotype was obtained from an adult woman who had mild COVID-19 (a few samples of this study predate the infection). Cell type and time point are not known. The sequenced sample was PBMCs or a T cell subset sorted from them (not recorded which). Here the CDR3 reads CASSLQSMGYGYTF. CDR3 coding DNA: TGTGCCAGCAGCCTACAGAGCATGGGCTATGGCTACACCTTC. Together with reference TRBV5-4 and TRBJ1-2, the CDR3 gives the full variable domain: ETGVTQSPTHLIKTRGQQVTLRCSSQSGHNTVSWYQQALGQGPQFIFQYYREEENGRGNFPPRFSGLQFPNYSSELNVNALELDDSALYLCASSLQSMGYGYTFGSGTRLTVV.